This TCR beta chain was sequenced during a study of cytomegalovirus exposure and HLA in healthy donors. Sequencing used immunoSEQ multiplex PCR; TCRdb keeps in-frame clones, though not all of them. The repertoire holds some 140,000 clones, with just under 85% as singletons. The TCR was taken from a man younger than 45 in good health and CMV-seropositive. Sequencing was carried out using PBMCs.

The CDR3 sequence: CSVVVGGGTEAFF. The CDR3 nucleotides are TGCAGCGTTGTGGTCGGGGGAGGTACTGAAGCTTTCTTT. The V gene is TRBV29-1, the J gene TRBJ1-1, with D possibly being TRBD1 (5 bases). V lost 4 bases, J lost 5 bases, and 14 bases lay in between. The length of the CDR3 is 13 residues. The germline CDR1 and CDR2 sequences are SQVTM and ANQGSEA. The full variable domain, its missing parts supplied by reference TRBV29-1 and TRBJ1-1, is SAVISQKPSRDICQRGTSLTIQCQVDSQVTMMFWYRQQPGQSLTLIATANQGSEATYESGFVIDKFPISRPNLTFSTLTVSNMSPEDSSIYLCSVVVGGGTEAFFGQGTRLTVV.